A selection of T cell receptor beta chains follows, all from one sample in a study of blood T cell repertoires in COVID-19. The repertoire was sequenced with immunoSEQ multiplex PCR; TCRdb's copy has only in-frame clones and lacks some. The sample records about 22,000 clones, 80% to 90% being singletons. The sample consisted of peripheral blood. The source of these receptors is a human donor with active COVID-19. The donor label of this sample is uncertain. Both conserved end residues are part of each CDR3. D genes are given only for firm matches. For some rows the clone size is stated as once, few or many, or as a class when expanded; others skip it.

TRBD2	TRBV4-1	.	TRBJ2-7	TGCGCCAGCAGCCAAGACAACCCAACTAGCGGAGCCTACGAGCAGTACTTC	CASSQDNPTSGAYEQYF
.	TRBV18	.	TRBJ2-2	TGTGCCAGCTCACCACGAGGGGGAACCGGGGAGCTGTTTTTT	CASSPRGGTGELFF
TRBD1	TRBV3-1/TRBV3-2	once	TRBJ2-5	TGTGCCAGCAGCCAAACCCTAGACAGGGAACTCCAAGAGACCCAGTACTTC	CASSQTLDRELQETQYF
TRBD1	TRBV5-4	few	TRBJ1-2	TGTGCCAGCAGCTGGGGTCCAACAGGGGGCAGCTATGGCTACACCTTC	CASSWGPTGGSYGYTF
.	TRBV18	.	TRBJ1-5	TGTGCCAGCTCACCCCAGGGTAGCAATCAGCCCCAGCATTTT	CASSPQGSNQPQHF
.	TRBV6-5	.	TRBJ2-5	TGTGCCAGCAGCTCCGCCCCGGGACAAGAGACCCAGTACTTC	CASSSAPGQETQYF
.	TRBV4-3	.	TRBJ2-7	TGCGCCAGCAGCCAAGCCCCCCTTTACGAGCAGTACTTC	CASSQAPLYEQYF
TRBD1	TRBV5-1	once	TRBJ1-4	TGCGCCAGCAGCTGGACAGGGGCTACAGAAGTGTTTTTT	CASSWTGATEVFF
.	TRBV3-1/TRBV3-2	once	TRBJ2-5	TGTGCCAGCAGCCAAGCGGAGCGGGAGACCCAGTACTTC	CASSQAERETQYF
TRBD1	TRBV18	.	TRBJ1-2	TGTGCCAGCTCACCAACCGCGGGACAGGGCAACTATGGCTACACCTTC	CASSPTAGQGNYGYTF
.	TRBV9	.	TRBJ1-3	TGTGCCAGCAGCGTAGGCAGTACTGGAAACACCATATATTTT	CASSVGSTGNTIYF
TRBD2	TRBV10-3	.	TRBJ2-2	TGTGCCATCAGTGGGACTAGCGGGGACACCGGGGAGCTGTTTTTT	CAISGTSGDTGELFF
TRBD2	TRBV2	few	TRBJ2-7	TGTGCCAGCGGGCGGGCGGGGGGAGCTGAGCAGTACTTC	CASGRAGGAEQYF
TRBD2	TRBV23-1	.	TRBJ2-7	TGCGCCAGCAGTCAAGACTATATGAGACCGAGACTAGCGGGAGAGGACGGGGCCTACGAGCAGTACTTC	CASSQDYMRPRLAGEDGAYEQYF
.	TRBV5-4	.	TRBJ1-1	TGTGCCAGCAGCTCCGGGTGGAACACTGAAGCTTTCTTT	CASSSGWNTEAFF
.	TRBV4-1	.	TRBJ1-2	TGCGCCAGCAGCCAAGGGTGGACACAGAACTATGGCTACACCTTC	CASSQGWTQNYGYTF
TRBD2	TRBV19	once	TRBJ2-3	TGTGCCGCGAGCGGGACTATTAGCACAGATACGCAGTATTTT	CAASGTISTDTQYF
.	TRBV7-6	.	TRBJ2-1	TGTGCCAGCAGCTTAGCGCTGGGCCCCTCCAATGAGCAGTTCTTC	CASSLALGPSNEQFF
.	TRBV9	.	TRBJ2-5	TGTGCCAGCAGCGTAGGTGGGGGGAGAACTGGGGAGACCCAGTACTTC	CASSVGGGRTGETQYF
.	TRBV7-2	.	TRBJ1-2	TGTGCCAGCAGCTTAAGTTCTTGGGAGTTGAGTGGCTACACCTTC	CASSLSSWELSGYTF
TRBD1	TRBV9	.	TRBJ1-2	TGTGCCAGCAGCCTTCTCGGACAGGGTAGAATTGGTGGCTACACCTTC	CASSLLGQGRIGGYTF
TRBD1	TRBV7-9	few	TRBJ1-3	TGTGCCAGCAGTACCGACAGGGGGACAGGAAACACCATATATTTT	CASSTDRGTGNTIYF
.	TRBV4-1	.	TRBJ1-3	TGCGCCAGCAGCCAATCTTCGGGAAATGGAAACACCATATATTTT	CASSQSSGNGNTIYF
.	TRBV11-1	once	TRBJ2-5	TGTGCCAGCAGCCAAGAAGACTTTAGGGGGACCCAGTACTTC	CASSQEDFRGTQYF
.	TRBV23-1	.	TRBJ2-4	TGCGCCAGCAGTCCCACTCGGGGGGCGGTCAAAAACATTCAGTACTTC	CASSPTRGAVKNIQYF